The clone carrying this T cell receptor beta chain was found a few times. Its antigen is not known. The data derive from a study of T cells in Graves' hyperthyroidism and ophthalmopathy. What was amplified from RNA transcripts were TCR beta CDR3 regions. RT-PCR in the first round (using the HTBI primer set) targeted the TCR CDR3. One entry per CDR3 protein results from TCRdb running MiXCR on the multiplex PCR reads. The data contain more than 550,000 distinct CDR3 sequences, 15% to 20% of them seen just once; the ten biggest clones take up around 16%. Study-wide points: A model using 13 V-J features told ophthalmopathy apart from stable hyperthyroidism.

The origin of this receptor is a man between 50 and 59 years old with Graves' hyperthyroidism. Input material: blood.

CDR3 amino acids: CASKWETGGSGKLFF. Written as DNA, the CDR3 is TGTGCCAGCAAGTGGGAGACAGGGGGCAGCGGAAAACTGTTTTTT. The chain carries TRBV6-1 and TRBJ1-4; TRBD1 aligns across 10 bases. The CDR3 has 15 residues. Trimming took 7 bases from V and 10 from J; bases not matched to a gene: 12. Germline V gene data show CDR1 as MNHNS and CDR2 as SASEGT.